Reported below is one TCR beta chain. Its antigen is unknown. Measured with immunoSEQ multiplex PCR; TCRdb has only the in-frame clones, and not every one. The sample carries tens of thousands of clones, approximately 96% recorded once. The sample is drawn from a study of cytomegalovirus exposure and HLA in healthy donors. Overall study findings and caveats: The TCR clusters that emerged in the first cohort tended, a later analysis found, to co-occur in the approximately 120 validation repertoires.

Per the germline V gene, CDR1 is SEHNR and CDR2 is FQNEAQ (reference sequence). The length of the CDR3 is 15 residues. V shed 5 bases, J shed 2 bases, and the junction held 5 bases outside the gene matches. The sample comprised PBMCs. The rearrangement links TRBV7-9 to TRBJ2-3; 9 positions agree with TRBD2. The TCR sequence derives from a man between 18 and 29 years old in good health and CMV-seronegative. The CDR3 DNA sequence: TGTGCCAGCAGCGGGGGCGGGAGGGTCACAGATACGCAGTATTTT. This encodes CASSGGGRVTDTQYF.